These 22 T cell receptor beta chains were sequenced from one sample in a study of blood T cell repertoires in COVID-19. Some clones are missing from TCRdb's copy, which holds only in-frame ones; the method was immunoSEQ multiplex PCR. This table has approximately 150,000 clones, roughly 89% appearing once. The specimen sequenced was peripheral blood. Every receptor here comes from a woman aged 45-65 years with active or convalescent COVID-19.

The V gene is TRBV18, the J gene TRBJ2-2; possible D gene TRBD1, 6 bases. This CDR3 has 14 amino acids. Trimming took 4 bases from V and 4 from J, leaving 10 bases between them. Germline V gene data show CDR1 as KGHSH and CDR2 as LQKENI. This chain's CDR3 is CASSLQGGTGELFF. The DNA for the CDR3 is TGTGCCAGCTCACTACAGGGTGGCACCGGGGAGCTGTTTTTT.

The genes are TRBV7-9 and TRBJ1-2, with D possibly being TRBD1 (5 bases). The V end was cut by 3 bases, the J end by 4 bases, with 12 bases between. Germline CDR1 SEHNR, CDR2 FQNEAQ (reference sequence). The CDR3 runs to 14 residues. Written as DNA, the CDR3 is TGTGCCAGCAGCTTCGTTGGGACTACCTATGGCTACACCTTC. This codes for CASSFVGTTYGYTF.

This clone was seen only a few times. The V gene is TRBV7-9, the J gene TRBJ2-7; 9 bases are shared with TRBD1. The CDR3 covers 15 residues. Germline values: CDR1 SEHNR, CDR2 FQNEAQ (reference sequence). Germline trimming cut 6 bases from V and 2 bases from J; bases unmatched to any gene: 8. CDR3 DNA: TGTGCCAGCAGTTGGGGCGACAGGGGGGCCTACGAGCAGTACTTC. Protein: CASSWGDRGAYEQYF.

This chain uses TRBV27 with TRBJ1-5; 8 nucleotides line up with TRBD1. The CDR3 is 16 amino acids. Germline V gives CDR1 MNHEY, CDR2 SMNVEV (reference sequence). J was trimmed by 3 bases and V by 5 bases; bases with no gene match: 9. As DNA, the CDR3 is TGTGCCAGCAGTCCAGTGGACAGGGACTACAATCAGCCCCAGCATTTT. As protein: CASSPVDRDYNQPQHF.

The chain uses TRBV6-5 and TRBJ2-7; TRBD1 might be the D (5 bases). V was cut by 8 bases and J by 4 bases, with 21 bases left in between. The CDR3 covers 15 residues. CDR1 is MNHEY and CDR2 is SVGAGI in the germline V gene. In DNA form, the CDR3 reads TGTGCCAGCGCCCTGGCCAGGGTGGGATATTACGAGCAGTACTTC. It encodes CASALARVGYYEQYF.

The chain combines TRBV3-1 (or the pseudogene TRBV3-2) with TRBJ2-7; TRBD2 is a possible D gene (7 bases). This CDR3 contains 17 residues. From germline, CDR1 is LGHDT and CDR2 YNNKEL (reference sequence). The V end was cut by 2 bases, the J end by 0 bases, with 17 bases between. CDR3 in amino acids: CASSQWFGGPHSYEQYF. In DNA form, the CDR3 reads TGTGCCAGCAGCCAATGGTTCGGGGGGCCCCACTCCTACGAGCAGTACTTC.

This chain connects TRBV2 to TRBJ1-1; TRBD1 matches at 8 bases. The CDR3 runs 16 residues. Germline values: CDR1 SNHLY, CDR2 FYNNEI. V trimming: 4 bases; J trimming: 2 bases; junction bases outside the gene matches: 9. For the CDR3, the DNA is TGTGCCAGCAGTGGGGACAGGAGTAAGGCCAACACTGAAGCTTTCTTT. Its translation: CASSGDRSKANTEAFF.

The CDR3 reads CASSRPTGTGAAEAFF. CDR3 bases: TGTGCCAGCAGCCGACCCACCGGGACAGGGGCTGCTGAAGCTTTCTTT. The rearrangement links TRBV3-1 (or the pseudogene TRBV3-2) to TRBJ1-1; 10 positions match TRBD1. CDR1 and CDR2 (germline): LGHDT, YNNKEL (reference sequence). Trimming took 4 bases from V and 6 from J; bases not matched to a gene: 11. The CDR3 sequence is 16 residues long.

This clone appeared a single time. The chain is built from TRBV29-1 and TRBJ2-7; no firm D call. V lost 6 bases, J lost 3 bases, and 12 bases lay in between. The CDR3 consists of 12 residues. Germline values: CDR1 SQVTM, CDR2 ANQGSEA. As DNA, the CDR3 is TGCAGCGTGGCTTCTAGGAGCTACGAGCAGTACTTC. It encodes CSVASRSYEQYF.

This clone occurred a few times. The same CDR3 also results from other DNA sequences found in this sample. The J gene is TRBJ1-2, the V gene TRBV28; D perhaps matches TRBD1 (6 bases). V lost 5 bases and J 5 bases, leaving 12 bases between the germline ends. CDR3 length: 13 residues. Germline CDR1 and CDR2: MDHEN and SYDVKM. The CDR3: CASSPGTPYGYTF. Here the CDR3 DNA reads TGTGCCAGCAGTCCTGGGACACCGTATGGCTACACCTTC.

The chain couples TRBV4-3 to TRBJ2-5; D is unresolved. Trimming removed 0 bases at V and 2 bases at J, with 10 bases between. Germline values: CDR1 LGHNA, CDR2 YSLEER. CDR3 length: 15 amino acids. For the CDR3, the DNA is TGCGCCAGCAGCCAAGATATGCTAGGACAAGAGACCCAGTACTTC. This sequence encodes CASSQDMLGQETQYF.

The V and J genes are TRBV28 and TRBJ2-3; 11 nucleotides agree with TRBD2. This CDR3 has 16 residues. Per germline, CDR1 MDHEN and CDR2 SYDVKM. V lost 5 bases and J lost 2; bases outside the gene matches: 6. The CDR3 protein is CASSDLAGGPTDTQYF. DNA of the CDR3: TGTGCCAGCAGTGACCTAGCGGGGGGACCCACAGATACGCAGTATTTT.

This sequence joins TRBV6-2 or TRBV6-3 and TRBJ1-2, with D possibly TRBD1 on 5 matching bases. CDR1 is MNHEY and CDR2 is SVGEGT in the germline V gene. The CDR3 extends over 15 amino acids. Trimming left V 3 bases short and J 4 bases short, with 15 bases between. CDR3 coding DNA: TGTGCCAGCAGTTATGGGGGGATCAAGGTCTATGGCTACACCTTC. Translated, it gives CASSYGGIKVYGYTF.

The chain uses TRBV28 and TRBJ2-1; 9 nucleotides line up with TRBD2. The V segment lost 5 bases and the J segment 0 bases; nucleotides outside the gene matches: 5. The CDR3 extends over 16 amino acids. The germline gives CDR1 MDHEN, CDR2 SYDVKM. The CDR3, as DNA: TGTGCCAGCAGTCCCTCTAGCGGGACCTCCTACAATGAGCAGTTCTTC. It yields the protein CASSPSSGTSYNEQFF.

The chain is built from TRBV6-2 or TRBV6-3 and TRBJ2-5; TRBD2 is a possible D gene (5 bases). V was shortened by 0 bases and J by 9 bases, with 14 bases between the two germline ends. Germline CDR1 reads MNHEY; CDR2 reads SVGEGT. The CDR3 sequence is 14 residues long. The CDR3 nucleotides read TGTGCCAGCAGTTACTCTGACTCCCTGAGGGCCCAGTACTTC. This gives the protein CASSYSDSLRAQYF.

The chain is built from TRBV30 and TRBJ2-2, with a weak D call TRBD1 (6 bases). Germline values: CDR1 GTSNPN, CDR2 SVGIG (reference sequence). Trimming removed 4 bases from V and 5 bases from J, with 14 bases in between. The CDR3 has 14 residues. CDR3 nucleotides: TGTGCCTGGAATACACAGGGAAGTACCGGGGAGCTGTTTTTT. It is translated as CAWNTQGSTGELFF.

The rearrangement joins TRBV3-1 (or the pseudogene TRBV3-2) to TRBJ1-1; D unclear. Trimming stripped 1 base from V and 1 base from J, with 10 bases between. The CDR3 runs 15 residues. Germline V CDR1 and CDR2: LGHDT, YNNKEL (reference sequence). CDR3 sequence (DNA): TGTGCCAGCAGCCAAGGGGAGGCAGGGAACACTGAAGCTTTCTTT. Translation gives CASSQGEAGNTEAFF.

This sequence joins TRBV27 and TRBJ1-1, with 8 bases that match TRBD1. Per germline, CDR1 MNHEY and CDR2 SMNVEV (reference sequence). The V segment lost 4 bases and the J segment 1 base; nucleotides outside the gene matches: 14. The CDR3 runs to 18 residues. The CDR3 protein is CASSYVPGGGKWNTEAFF. Written as DNA, the CDR3 is TGTGCCAGCAGTTATGTTCCAGGGGGCGGGAAGTGGAACACTGAAGCTTTCTTT.

The chain is built from TRBV6-2 or TRBV6-3 and TRBJ1-1; D uncertain. The germline CDR1 and CDR2 sequences are MNHEY and SVGEGT. The CDR3 loop spans 13 amino acids. V shed 6 bases and J shed 0 bases, with 8 bases lying between them. The CDR3 DNA reads as TGTGCCAGCAGGCCTCCGGTGAACACTGAAGCTTTCTTT. The encoded protein is CASRPPVNTEAFF.

The genes are TRBV27 and TRBJ2-2; 10 positions agree with TRBD2. The CDR3 runs to 16 residues. The germline gives CDR1 MNHEY, CDR2 SMNVEV (reference sequence). The V and J ends lost 6 bases and 5 bases, in that order; junction bases with no gene match: 9. CDR3: CASRGAGGPRTGELFF. CDR3 DNA: TGTGCCAGCAGAGGAGCGGGAGGGCCTCGGACCGGGGAGCTGTTTTTT.

This chain links TRBV12-3 or TRBV12-4 with TRBJ1-1, with D possibly TRBD1 on 5 matching bases. The CDR3 spans 13 residues. Trimming left V 6 bases short and J 1 base short, with 9 bases between. CDR3 amino acids: CASRLTGNTEAFF. CDR3 DNA sequence: TGTGCCAGCAGGCTTACAGGGAACACTGAAGCTTTCTTT.

In DNA, the CDR3 is TGTGCCAGCAAATCGGAGGTCCTCTATGGCTACACCTTC. Translated: CASKSEVLYGYTF. This rearrangement joins TRBV28 to TRBJ1-2; D not certain. The germline gives CDR1 MDHEN, CDR2 SYDVKM. The germline V and J ends were trimmed by 7 bases and 4 bases, with 13 bases remaining between them. This CDR3 spans 13 amino acids.